This TCR beta chain was sequenced in a study of T cell responses to AZD1222 COVID-19 vaccine. This CDR3 is 15 amino acids long. V shed 5 bases and J shed 4 bases, with 17 bases lying between them. In germline, CDR1 is MNHEY, CDR2 SVGAGI. As to this clone: Its specificity is unknown.

General study findings and limits: Clonal diversity was possibly underestimated, and the donors were mostly white British, with more females. Reportedly, nearly half the spike-specific TCRs target unmutated variant regions. Repertoire samples came only from after the peak T cell response. Across the whole spike, CD4 TCRs peaked at regions 160-218 and 743-854.

Assay: immunoSEQ multiplex PCR; the TCRdb copy retains only in-frame clones and omits some. The sample gives about 120,000 clones, approximately 90% of which show up once; 11% to 15% is in the top ten. Sequencing used peripheral blood, obtained on day 0 of AZD1222 vaccination. The V gene is TRBV6-5, the J gene TRBJ1-2; no clear D gene. The sequence was collected from an adult in good health. CDR3 sequence: CASSPNGRTVYGYTF. The CDR3 coding sequence is TGTGCCAGCAGTCCCAATGGACGGACCGTCTATGGCTACACCTTC.